The 32 T cell receptor beta chains below come from one sample, sequenced in a study of identical twins. TCRdb ran MiXCR on the 5' RACE reads and lists one entry per CDR3 protein. In the table there are hundreds of thousands of distinct CDR3 sequences, 20% to 25% of which are singletons. The same sample was also used in a study of yellow fever vaccine responses in identical twins.

The sample consisted of CD4+ T cells sorted from blood. Every receptor here comes from a woman younger than 35 in good health.

V is TRBV18 and J is TRBJ2-3; 8 nucleotides line up with TRBD2. The J segment lost 5 bases and the V segment lost 2 bases, leaving 3 bases of the junction unmatched. Germline V gives CDR1 KGHSH, CDR2 LQKENI. The CDR3 extends over 14 amino acids. The CDR3 region has the DNA TGTGCCAGCTCACCAGGAGCGGGGGAAGATACGCAGTATTTT. Its protein product is CASSPGAGEDTQYF.

This clonotype came up once. V usage is TRBV5-1 and J usage is TRBJ2-6, with a weak D call TRBD2 (5 bases). With 0 bases removed from V and 0 bases from J, the gap between germline ends came to 7 bases. Per germline, CDR1 SGHRS and CDR2 YFSETQ. The CDR3 contains 16 residues. Written as DNA, the CDR3 is TGCGCCAGCAGCTTGGCCGGACTCTCTGGGGCCAACGTCCTGACTTTC. This codes for CASSLAGLSGANVLTF.

The chain uses TRBV28 and TRBJ1-2, with TRBD1 matching over 7 bases. The V gene's germline CDR1 is MDHEN and CDR2 SYDVKM. The V gene end was trimmed by 2 bases and the J gene end by 7 bases; junction bases not matched to a gene: 10. The CDR3 is 15 residues long. CDR3 loop: CASSLDRAGVGGYTF. The DNA of the CDR3 is TGTGCCAGCAGTTTAGACAGGGCTGGGGTTGGTGGCTACACCTTC.

This clonotype occurred many times. The chain has TRBV12-3 or TRBV12-4 and TRBJ1-1, with D unclear. The V gene lost 5 bases and the J gene lost 0 bases, with 13 bases spanning the gap. The CDR3 totals 15 residues. CDR3 in amino acids: CASSRTGGLNTEAFF. The DNA for the CDR3 is TGTGCCAGCAGTCGAACTGGTGGCCTGAACACTGAAGCTTTCTTT.

The genes are TRBV6-1 and TRBJ1-1; tentatively, D is TRBD1 (6 bases). Deletions cut 6 bases from V and 3 bases from J, with 11 bases between. In germline, CDR1 is MNHNS, CDR2 SASEGT. The CDR3 consists of 13 residues. CDR3: CASRRQVDTEAFF. The CDR3 bases are TGTGCCAGCAGGAGACAGGTGGACACTGAAGCTTTCTTT.

This clonotype showed up many times. The chain links TRBV4-1 to TRBJ2-4; D may correspond to TRBD1 or TRBD2 (6 bases each). The germline CDR1 and CDR2 sequences are MGHRA and YSYEKL. Trimming shortened V by 0 bases and J by 8 bases, and 14 bases separated the two germline ends. The CDR3 totals 15 residues. The CDR3 spells CASSQEPRGGDIQYF. The CDR3 coding sequence is TGCGCCAGCAGCCAAGAACCCAGGGGAGGTGACATTCAGTACTTC.

The rearrangement uses TRBV5-1 and TRBJ2-2; D perhaps matches TRBD2 (6 bases). CDR3 size: 16 residues. V was cut by 1 base and J by 1 base, with 11 bases left in between. CDR1 is SGHRS, CDR2 YFSETQ, per germline. The CDR3 protein is CASSLLVSGNTGELFF. For the CDR3, the DNA is TGCGCCAGCAGCTTGTTGGTTAGCGGGAACACCGGGGAGCTGTTTTTT.

The chain carries TRBV3-1 and TRBJ2-2; 10 bases map to TRBD1. Trimming removed 5 bases from V and 6 bases from J; junction bases left unmatched: 6. CDR3 length equals 15 residues. CDR1 is LGHDT and CDR2 is YNNKEL in the germline V gene (reference sequence). The CDR3 reads CASSSDRGRPGELFF. DNA for the CDR3: TGTGCCAGCAGCTCCGACAGGGGGCGCCCCGGGGAGCTGTTTTTT.

The CDR3 nucleotides are TGCAGCGTCCAGACAGGGAAGGGCACTGAAGCTTTCTTT. It yields the protein CSVQTGKGTEAFF. The chain uses TRBV29-1 and TRBJ1-1, with 7 positions matching TRBD1. CDR3 length equals 13 residues. Trimming removed 6 bases from V and 4 bases from J; junction bases left unmatched: 8. The germline gives CDR1 SQVTM, CDR2 ANQGSEA. The whole variable domain, remainder taken from reference TRBV29-1 and TRBJ1-1, is SAVISQKPSRDICQRGTSLTIQCQVDSQVTMMFWYRQQPGQSLTLIATANQGSEATYESGFVIDKFPISRPNLTFSTLTVSNMSPEDSSIYLCSVQTGKGTEAFFGQGTRLTVV.

The chain carries TRBV5-1 and TRBJ2-7; TRBD1 is a possible D gene (6 bases). The CDR3 consists of 15 residues. Trimming took 0 bases from V and 3 from J, leaving 13 bases between them. Germline CDR1 is SGHRS and CDR2 is YFSETQ. The CDR3 DNA sequence: TGCGCCAGCAGCTTGGCCCCGGGACAATACTACGAGCAGTACTTC. This sequence encodes CASSLAPGQYYEQYF.

This clonotype was seen only a few times. The rearrangement joins TRBV11-2 to TRBJ2-1; D is unresolved. Germline V gene lookup returns CDR1 SGHAT and CDR2 FQNNGV. CDR3 length: 16 amino acids. Trimming shortened V by 1 base and J by 6 bases, and 16 bases separated the two germline ends. As DNA, the CDR3 is TGTGCCAGCAGCTTAGGGTATACCGGGTACGGCAATGAGCAGTTCTTC. This sequence encodes CASSLGYTGYGNEQFF.

This clonotype showed up just a few times. V usage is TRBV5-1 and J usage is TRBJ2-5, with 10 bases matching TRBD1. In germline, CDR1 is SGHRS, CDR2 YFSETQ. This CDR3 has 14 residues. With 6 bases clipped from V and 5 bases from J, the junction kept 7 bases outside the gene matches. CDR3 sequence reads: CASTGTGVEETQYF. CDR3 sequence (DNA): TGCGCCAGCACTGGGACAGGGGTGGAGGAGACCCAGTACTTC.

This clonotype appeared a few times. This chain uses TRBV12-3 or TRBV12-4 with TRBJ1-4, with D unresolved. The CDR3 is 13 amino acids. With 3 bases removed from V and 5 bases from J, the gap between germline ends came to 7 bases. CDR3 residues: CASSFSDNEKLFF. The CDR3 nucleotides are TGTGCCAGCAGTTTTTCGGACAATGAAAAACTGTTTTTT.

This chain links TRBV7-2 with TRBJ1-3; 7 nucleotides align to TRBD1. Germline assignment: CDR1 SGHTA and CDR2 FQGNSA. V was clipped by 5 bases and J by 1 base; unmatched bases: 5. There are 15 residues in the CDR3. The CDR3 coding sequence is TGTGCCAGCAGCCCAGGGGGGGCATCTGGAAACACCATATATTTT. It translates to CASSPGGASGNTIYF.

The chain carries TRBV24-1 and TRBJ2-1; D may be TRBD2 (6 bases). This CDR3 region has 15 residues. Germline V gives CDR1 KGHDR, CDR2 SFDVKD. Trimming took off 7 bases at V and 4 bases at J, with 16 bases between the two ends. DNA for the CDR3: TGTGCCACCAGAGAGGGGTCTAGCGAATACAATGAGCAGTTCTTC. As protein: CATREGSSEYNEQFF.

This chain connects TRBV5-1 to TRBJ2-7; 11 bases agree with TRBD1. Trimming cost V 4 bases and J 7 bases; bases outside gene matches: 10. The CDR3 consists of 15 residues. Germline CDR1 SGHRS, CDR2 YFSETQ. This CDR3 is CASSPSGTGGLEQYF. The CDR3 region has the DNA TGCGCCAGCAGCCCCTCCGGGACAGGGGGGCTAGAGCAGTACTTC.

This clonotype has at least ten counts. The V call is TRBV2, the J call TRBJ1-5; no firm D call. CDR3 length equals 14 residues. Per the germline V gene, CDR1 is SNHLY and CDR2 is FYNNEI. With 2 bases removed from V and 0 bases from J, the gap between germline ends came to 5 bases. Here the CDR3 DNA reads TGTGCCAGCAGTGAACAGGATAGCAATCAGCCCCAGCATTTT. It encodes CASSEQDSNQPQHF. The full variable domain, rest sourced from reference TRBV2 and TRBJ1-5, is EPEVTQTPSHQVTQMGQEVILRCVPISNHLYFYWYRQILGQKVEFLVSFYNNEISEKSEIFDDQFSVERPDGSNFTLKIRSTKLEDSAMYFCASSEQDSNQPQHFGDGTRLSIL.

The chain is built from TRBV25-1 and TRBJ2-1; D tentatively fits TRBD1 or TRBD2 (7 bases each). The V gene lost 7 bases and the J gene lost 8 bases, with 15 bases spanning the gap. In germline, CDR1 is MGHDK, CDR2 SYGVNS. CDR3 size: 13 residues. The CDR3 is CASKLQGGYEQFF. Here the CDR3 DNA reads TGTGCCAGCAAACTCCAGGGGGGGTATGAGCAGTTCTTC.

This clonotype was seen more than once but under ten times. The chain links TRBV10-3 to TRBJ2-3; either TRBD1 or TRBD2 may supply D (6 bases each). The CDR3 spans 13 residues. Trimming shortened V by 7 bases and J by 4 bases, and 12 bases separated the two germline ends. Germline V gene lookup returns CDR1 ENHRY and CDR2 SYGVKD. Here the CDR3 DNA reads TGTGCCATCACCTCGGGGGCCGCAGATACGCAGTATTTT. Protein sequence: CAITSGAADTQYF.

This clonotype appeared a few times. One junction end disagrees with the germline gene, perhaps due to a read error. This sequence joins TRBV12-3 or TRBV12-4 and TRBJ1-2; TRBD1 matches 7 bases. This CDR3 spans 15 amino acids. The CDR3 sequence: CASSLGYRTGEDGSF. As DNA, the CDR3 is TGTGCCAGCAGTTTAGGCTATCGGACAGGAGAAGATGGTTCTTTC.

The chain uses TRBV6-2 or TRBV6-3 and TRBJ2-1, with 9 nucleotides matching TRBD2. The germline gives CDR1 MNHEY, CDR2 SVGEGT. The CDR3 sequence is 16 residues long. Germline trimming cut 6 bases from V and 10 bases from J; bases unmatched to any gene: 16. Written as DNA, the CDR3 is TGTGCCAGCAGACCGATTGGCTTAGCGGGAGTGGGGGAGCAGTTCTTC. Translated: CASRPIGLAGVGEQFF.

The chain recombines TRBV24-1 with TRBJ2-5; TRBD1 matches 10 bases. The CDR3 consists of 16 residues. Germline CDR1 and CDR2: KGHDR and SFDVKD. Losses at the gene ends were 4 bases for V and 3 bases for J; bases not matched to a gene: 7. The CDR3 loop reads CATSDRGQGVKETQYF. CDR3 DNA: TGTGCCACCAGTGACCGAGGACAGGGGGTGAAAGAGACCCAGTACTTC.

The rearrangement uses TRBV6-6 and TRBJ2-7; 9 bases map to TRBD1. The germline CDR1 and CDR2 sequences are MNHNY and SVGAGI (reference sequence). The V gene end was trimmed by 3 bases and the J gene end by 12 bases; junction bases not matched to a gene: 6. The length of the CDR3 is 12 residues. The CDR3 is CASSYVRDRVYF. The CDR3 DNA sequence: TGTGCCAGCAGTTATGTCAGGGACAGGGTGTACTTC.

The genes are TRBV28 and TRBJ1-6; weak D call: TRBD1 (6 bases). The germline CDR1 and CDR2 sequences are MDHEN and SYDVKM. The CDR3 is 14 amino acids. The ends were cut back, 5 bases at V and 2 bases at J, with 7 bases in the middle. The CDR3 here is CASSRDTYNSPLHF. CDR3 nucleotides: TGTGCCAGCAGTCGGGACACCTATAATTCACCCCTCCACTTT.

A few counts support this clonotype. The chain combines TRBV28 with TRBJ2-7; D is uncertain. This CDR3 contains 15 residues. Per the germline V gene, CDR1 is MDHEN and CDR2 is SYDVKM. Trimming stripped 3 bases from V and 3 bases from J, with 15 bases between. The CDR3 loop reads CASSLVGKGLYEQYF. As DNA, the CDR3 is TGTGCCAGCAGTTTGGTAGGGAAAGGCCTCTACGAGCAGTACTTC.

The chain combines TRBV3-1 with TRBJ2-7; 8 nucleotides agree with TRBD2. With 0 bases clipped from V and 7 bases from J, the junction kept 11 bases outside the gene matches. Germline-derived CDR1 and CDR2 are LGHDT and YNNKEL (reference sequence). The CDR3 is made up of 16 amino acids. CDR3 loop: CASSQEGPAGESEQYF. The CDR3, as DNA: TGTGCCAGCAGCCAAGAAGGCCCAGCGGGAGAATCTGAGCAGTACTTC.

This clonotype was recorded a few times. The gene calls are TRBV6-1 and TRBJ1-1; the D gene is possibly TRBD1 (5 bases). The CDR3 spans 13 residues. The germline gives CDR1 MNHNS, CDR2 SASEGT. Between the trimmed V and J ends, which lost 0 bases and 10 bases, there was a span of 12 bases. Here the CDR3 DNA reads TGTGCCAGCAGTGAAGCGCTCGGAGGGGTAGCTTTCTTT. Translation gives CASSEALGGVAFF.

This chain connects TRBV28 to TRBJ2-3; a weak D match, TRBD2 (6 bases). CDR1 is MDHEN and CDR2 is SYDVKM in the germline V gene. Trimming left V 3 bases short and J 4 bases short, with 8 bases between. The CDR3 runs to 13 residues. The CDR3 is CASSLGGSDTQYF. The CDR3 DNA sequence: TGTGCCAGCAGTTTGGGGGGATCAGATACGCAGTATTTT.

This chain links TRBV12-3 or TRBV12-4 with TRBJ2-3, with D tentatively TRBD2 (6 bases). V was trimmed by 3 bases and J by 4 bases, leaving 11 bases between them. This CDR3 has 14 amino acids. The CDR3 is CASSLVSGSDTQYF. CDR3 coding DNA: TGTGCCAGCAGTTTGGTTAGCGGCTCAGATACGCAGTATTTT.

The sample holds a few counts of this clonotype. At one of its ends the junction is not consistent with the germline gene, which may arise from a read error. The V and J genes are TRBV6-1 and TRBJ2-7; 9 nucleotides align to TRBD2. CDR1 and CDR2 (germline): MNHNS, SASEGT. The CDR3 length is 15 residues. This chain's CDR3 is CATSGVLAGSYEQYF. The CDR3 coding sequence is TGTGCCACCAGTGGGGTACTAGCGGGTTCCTACGAGCAGTACTTC.

The CDR3 loop reads CASSASWGVNTEAFF. The CDR3 DNA sequence: TGTGCCAGCAGCGCCTCTTGGGGAGTGAACACTGAAGCTTTCTTT. This chain connects TRBV7-2 to TRBJ1-1; D is ambiguous. V lost 5 bases to trimming and J lost 0 bases, with 13 bases between them. The CDR3 sequence is 15 residues long. Per the germline V gene, CDR1 is SGHTA and CDR2 is FQGNSA.

In this sample, this clonotype turned up a few times. The J gene is TRBJ2-7, the V gene TRBV5-1, with 7 bases aligning to TRBD2. There are 15 residues in the CDR3. Losses at the gene ends were 0 bases for V and 6 bases for J; bases not matched to a gene: 9. CDR1 and CDR2 (germline): SGHRS, YFSETQ. The CDR3 sequence is CASSLAWRERGEQYF. The CDR3 nucleotides are TGCGCCAGCAGCTTGGCTTGGCGGGAGAGGGGCGAGCAGTACTTC. The variable domain in full, with the rest retrieved from reference TRBV5-1 and TRBJ2-7, is KAGVTQTPRYLIKTRGQQVTLSCSPISGHRSVSWYQQTPGQGLQFLFEYFSETQRNKGNFPGRFSGRQFSNSRSEMNVSTLELGDSALYLCASSLAWRERGEQYFGPGTRLTVT.